Shown below are 28 T cell receptor beta chains from a single sample sequenced in a study of radiotherapy plus CTLA-4 blockade in lung cancer. Assay used: immunoSEQ multiplex PCR; TCRdb lists only in-frame clones, some missing. The sample consists of over 80,000 clones, more than 85% of them appearing once. The starting material was peripheral blood, obtained from a patient treated with radiotherapy plus ipilimumab. Every receptor here comes from a human donor with non-small cell lung cancer that progressed on radiotherapy plus ipilimumab.

This chain joins TRBV6-6 and TRBJ2-5; D tentatively reads TRBD1 or TRBD2 (6 bases each). The CDR3 spans 12 residues. Germline V lookup: CDR1 MNHNY, CDR2 SVGAGI (reference sequence). V lost 6 bases and J lost 5, with 10 bases in between. CDR3 nucleotide sequence: TGTGCCAGCAGCCGGGGGCAGGAGACCCAGTACTTC. Translating gives CASSRGQETQYF.

The V and J genes are TRBV9 and TRBJ1-3; D not certain. The V gene lost 4 bases and the J gene lost 8 bases, with 7 bases spanning the gap. The CDR3 runs to 11 residues. From germline, CDR1 is SGDLS and CDR2 YYNGEE. The CDR3 loop reads CASSPGDTIYF. Written as DNA, the CDR3 is TGTGCCAGCAGCCCCGGTGACACCATATATTTT.

The chain employs TRBV6-1 and TRBJ2-5, with 10 bases identical to TRBD2. This CDR3 comprises 12 residues. The V and J ends lost 7 bases and 9 bases, in that order; junction bases with no gene match: 5. CDR1 MNHNS and CDR2 SASEGT come from the germline V gene. CDR3 sequence: CASNSGGWAQYF. The CDR3 bases are TGTGCCAGCAATAGCGGGGGGTGGGCCCAGTACTTC.

On this clone itself: A read error may produce the germline difference seen at one junction end. Other DNA sequences in the same sample also yield this CDR3. The rearrangement uses TRBV4-3 and TRBJ1-4, with 8 bases that match TRBD1. Per the germline V gene, CDR1 is LGHNA and CDR2 is YSLEER. This CDR3 region has 17 residues. CDR3 DNA: TGCGCCAGCAGCAAAGGGGTGTCCAGGGGGCGCGGGGAAAAACTGTTCTTT. It specifies CASSKGVSRGRGEKLFF.

V and J are TRBV19 and TRBJ1-1; maybe TRBD1 (6 bases). The CDR3 is 13 amino acids. With 7 bases removed from V and 11 bases from J, the gap between germline ends came to 20 bases. The germline gives CDR1 LNHDA, CDR2 SQIVND (reference sequence). The CDR3 loop is CASIPRGGPGAFF. The CDR3 DNA sequence: TGTGCCAGTATCCCCCGGGGGGGCCCCGGCGCTTTCTTT.

This clone was seen only once. This chain connects TRBV4-2 to TRBJ2-1, with TRBD2 matching over 12 bases. This CDR3 is built from 15 residues. Unmatched junction bases numbered 4, after V lost 4 bases and J lost 6 bases. The V gene's germline CDR1 is LGHNA and CDR2 YNFKEQ. The CDR3 DNA sequence: TGTGCCAGCAGCCTGACTAGCGGGGGATTCAATGAGCAGTTCTTC. This gives the protein CASSLTSGGFNEQFF.

This chain links TRBV18 with TRBJ2-1; 9 positions match TRBD1. V was pared by 2 bases and J by 7 bases, with 6 bases of the junction left unmatched. This CDR3 has 15 amino acids. Germline-derived CDR1 and CDR2 are KGHSH and LQKENI. CDR3 bases: TGTGCCAGCTCACCAGAAGGGACAGGGAGGAATGAGCAGTTCTTC. Protein sequence: CASSPEGTGRNEQFF. Full variable domain (outside the CDR3, taken from reference TRBV18 and TRBJ2-1): NAGVMQNPRHLVRRRGQEARLRCSPMKGHSHVYWYRQLPEEGLKFMVYLQKENIIDESGMPKERFSAEFPKEGPSILRIQQVVRGDSAAYFCASSPEGTGRNEQFFGPGTRLTVL.

V gene TRBV9 combines with J gene TRBJ2-1; 8 bases match TRBD1. V gave up 3 bases and J gave up 4 bases; unmatched junction bases: 9. Germline-derived CDR1 and CDR2 are SGDLS and YYNGEE. The CDR3 spans 16 residues. CDR3 in amino acids: CASSASGQAMYNEQFF. The CDR3 nucleotides read TGTGCCAGCAGCGCCTCGGGACAGGCGATGTACAATGAGCAGTTCTTC.

The V call is TRBV2, the J call TRBJ2-5; the match to TRBD2 covers 9 bases. V trimming: 0 bases; J trimming: 7 bases; junction bases outside the gene matches: 9. CDR1 and CDR2 (germline): SNHLY, FYNNEI. The CDR3 runs 16 residues. The CDR3 loop is CASSEALSGGFRTQYF. CDR3 DNA sequence: TGTGCCAGCAGTGAAGCGCTTAGCGGGGGCTTTAGGACCCAGTACTTC.

V gene TRBV7-6 combines with J gene TRBJ2-5; D might be TRBD2 (6 bases). V gave up 3 bases and J gave up 5 bases, with 10 bases separating them. The germline gives CDR1 SGHVS, CDR2 FNYEAQ. This CDR3 is 13 amino acids long. This CDR3 reads CASSFSGVETQYF. In DNA form, the CDR3 reads TGTGCCAGCAGCTTCTCGGGAGTGGAGACCCAGTACTTC.

This chain links TRBV7-2 with TRBJ2-3; 8 bases match TRBD1. Unmatched junction bases numbered 3, after V lost 1 base and J lost 0 bases. Germline V gene lookup returns CDR1 SGHTA and CDR2 FQGNSA. There are 16 residues in the CDR3. The CDR3 sequence is CASSLGDRTSTDTQYF. In DNA, the CDR3 is TGTGCCAGCAGCTTAGGGGACAGGACTAGCACAGATACGCAGTATTTT.

The rearrangement links TRBV5-6 to TRBJ1-1; D is possibly TRBD1 (6 bases). Trimming cost V 3 bases and J 4 bases, with 16 bases left between them. The length of the CDR3 is 15 residues. CDR1 is SGHDT and CDR2 is YYEEEE in the germline V gene. DNA of the CDR3: TGTGCCAGCAGCTGGGGAGGGGGGCTTAGCACTGAAGCTTTCTTT. It yields the protein CASSWGGGLSTEAFF.

Only a few counts were recorded for this clone. The J gene is TRBJ1-6, the V gene TRBV13; 10 bases match TRBD1. Germline CDR1 and CDR2: PRHDT and FYEKMQ (reference sequence). With V trimmed by 5 bases and J by 9 bases, 4 bases remained unmatched. The CDR3 extends over 14 amino acids. The chain's CDR3 is CASSTGQGGSPLHF. CDR3 coding DNA: TGTGCCAGCAGCACCGGACAGGGGGGTTCACCCCTCCACTTT.

This clone was found a few times. This chain connects TRBV10-3 to TRBJ1-6; D not certain. Trimming took off 8 bases at V and 4 bases at J, with 9 bases between the two ends. The CDR3 totals 13 residues. Germline CDR1 is ENHRY and CDR2 is SYGVKD. The chain's CDR3 is CAIWTGYNSPLHF. The CDR3 DNA reads TGTGCCATCTGGACGGGTTATAATTCACCCCTCCACTTT.

V usage is TRBV9 and J usage is TRBJ2-1, with 14 bases aligning to TRBD2. The CDR3 runs 15 residues. Germline values: CDR1 SGDLS, CDR2 YYNGEE. The V segment lost 3 bases and the J segment 7 bases; nucleotides outside the gene matches: 3. The CDR3 spells CASSETSGGGNEQFF. The CDR3 region has the DNA TGTGCCAGCAGCGAGACTAGCGGGGGGGGGAATGAGCAGTTCTTC. Together with reference TRBV9 and TRBJ2-1, the CDR3 gives the full variable domain: DSGVTQTPKHLITATGQRVTLRCSPRSGDLSVYWYQQSLDQGLQFLIQYYNGEERAKGNILERFSAQQFPDLHSELNLSSLELGDSALYFCASSETSGGGNEQFFGPGTRLTVL.

V usage is TRBV18 and J usage is TRBJ1-1, with a weak D call TRBD1 (6 bases). V lost 1 base to trimming and J lost 1 base, with 7 bases between them. The length of the CDR3 is 14 residues. Germline lookup yields CDR1 KGHSH and CDR2 LQKENI. DNA of the CDR3: TGTGCCAGCTCACCACAGACAGGGAACACTGAAGCTTTCTTT. Protein sequence: CASSPQTGNTEAFF.

The chain couples TRBV27 to TRBJ2-6; D ambiguous. In germline, CDR1 is MNHEY, CDR2 SMNVEV (reference sequence). This CDR3 contains 18 residues. V shed 7 bases and J shed 1 base, with 20 bases lying between them. CDR3 sequence reads: CASTPNLNWKSGANVLTF. DNA of the CDR3: TGTGCCAGCACCCCGAACCTAAACTGGAAATCTGGGGCCAACGTCCTGACTTTC.

V and J are TRBV7-2 and TRBJ1-2, with D hard to call. Between the trimmed V and J ends, which lost 5 bases and 7 bases, there was a span of 14 bases. Germline-derived CDR1 and CDR2 are SGHTA and FQGNSA. This CDR3 spans 13 amino acids. The chain's CDR3 is CASSPGPTAGYTF. Here the CDR3 DNA reads TGTGCCAGCAGCCCAGGACCTACCGCTGGCTACACCTTC. Together with reference TRBV7-2 and TRBJ1-2, the CDR3 gives the full variable domain: GAGVSQSPSNKVTEKGKDVELRCDPISGHTALYWYRQSLGQGLEFLIYFQGNSAPDKSGLPSDRFSAERTGGSVSTLTIQRTQQEDSAVYLCASSPGPTAGYTFGSGTRLTVV.

This clone was detected a few times. This rearrangement joins TRBV5-1 to TRBJ2-2, with 7 bases identical to TRBD2. The CDR3 extends over 15 amino acids. Looked up from germline, CDR1 is SGHRS and CDR2 is YFSETQ. V lost 4 bases, J lost 0 bases, and 3 bases stayed unmatched. CDR3 coding DNA: TGCGCCAGCAGCCGACTAGCCGCGAACACCGGGGAGCTGTTTTTT. Translation gives CASSRLAANTGELFF.

CDR3 DNA sequence: TGTGCCAGCGCGGATGGACTAGCGGGGCGGAATGAGCAGTTCTTC. This translates into CASADGLAGRNEQFF. The genes are TRBV6-5 and TRBJ2-1, with 12 bases that match TRBD2. This CDR3 spans 15 amino acids. Trimming removed 8 bases from V and 7 bases from J; junction bases left unmatched: 9. The germline CDR1 and CDR2 sequences are MNHEY and SVGAGI.

For this clone: The identical CDR3 is also encoded by other nucleotide sequences in the sample. CDR3 protein: CASSLSMNTEAFF. CDR3 nucleotide sequence: TGTGCCAGCAGCCTGAGTATGAACACTGAAGCTTTCTTT. The chain employs TRBV14 and TRBJ1-1; D not resolved. Germline V gene data show CDR1 as SGHDN and CDR2 as FVKESK. The CDR3 runs to 13 residues. V lost 4 bases to trimming and J lost 0 bases, with 6 bases between them.

V is TRBV4-3 and J is TRBJ2-7, with D perhaps matching TRBD2 (5 bases). Trimming shortened V by 0 bases and J by 4 bases, and 13 bases separated the two germline ends. The CDR3 has 15 residues. The germline V gene encodes CDR1 LGHNA and CDR2 YSLEER. The chain's CDR3 is CASSQDTADLYEQYF. CDR3 nucleotide sequence: TGCGCCAGCAGCCAAGATACGGCGGACTTATACGAGCAGTACTTC.

This clone was observed a few times. This chain joins TRBV2 and TRBJ2-3; D is unresolved. V was cut by 4 bases and J by 7 bases, with 6 bases left in between. The CDR3 extends over 11 amino acids. The germline V gene encodes CDR1 SNHLY and CDR2 FYNNEI. The CDR3 DNA reads as TGTGCCAGCAGTGTCGTGTATACGCAGTATTTT. This translates into CASSVVYTQYF.

V and J are TRBV28 and TRBJ2-3, with TRBD1 identical over 8 bases. The V gene's germline CDR1 is MDHEN and CDR2 SYDVKM. The CDR3 consists of 13 residues. V trimming: 10 bases; J trimming: 2 bases; junction bases outside the gene matches: 5. In DNA form, the CDR3 reads TGTGCCACCGGGACAGGCCCCACAGATACGCAGTATTTT. It codes for CATGTGPTDTQYF.

V gene TRBV11-2 combines with J gene TRBJ2-3; 13 nucleotides agree with TRBD2. This CDR3 contains 16 residues. Germline V gene sequence: CDR1 SGHAT, CDR2 FQNNGV. V trimming: 5 bases; J trimming: 4 bases; junction bases outside the gene matches: 6. Here the CDR3 reads CASSRRTSGSPDTQYF. CDR3 DNA sequence: TGTGCCAGCAGCCGACGGACTAGCGGGAGTCCAGATACGCAGTATTTT.

This sequence joins TRBV6-1 and TRBJ1-6, with D possibly TRBD1 on 6 matching bases. The CDR3 consists of 15 residues. Trimming left V 2 bases short and J 7 bases short, with 12 bases between. Germline V CDR1 and CDR2: MNHNS, SASEGT. CDR3 in DNA: TGTGCCAGCAGTGAATTCCGCGGACAGAATTCACCCCTCCACTTT. Encoded protein: CASSEFRGQNSPLHF.

This clone was seen more than once but under ten times. The genes are TRBV6-5 and TRBJ1-1; D is unclear. The CDR3 length is 12 residues. Germline CDR1 reads MNHEY; CDR2 reads SVGAGI. V lost 7 bases and J 5 bases, leaving 11 bases between the germline ends. The DNA for the CDR3 is TGTGCCAGCACTCACCGGGTTACTGAAGCTTTCTTT. Translating it yields CASTHRVTEAFF.

The CDR3 spells CASSSQGTGRGNTIYF. The CDR3 DNA is TGTGCCAGCTCATCACAAGGGACAGGGCGTGGAAACACCATATATTTT. V and J are TRBV18 and TRBJ1-3, with 9 bases that match TRBD1. Germline CDR1 KGHSH, CDR2 LQKENI. J was trimmed by 3 bases and V by 5 bases; bases with no gene match: 8. This CDR3 is built from 16 residues.